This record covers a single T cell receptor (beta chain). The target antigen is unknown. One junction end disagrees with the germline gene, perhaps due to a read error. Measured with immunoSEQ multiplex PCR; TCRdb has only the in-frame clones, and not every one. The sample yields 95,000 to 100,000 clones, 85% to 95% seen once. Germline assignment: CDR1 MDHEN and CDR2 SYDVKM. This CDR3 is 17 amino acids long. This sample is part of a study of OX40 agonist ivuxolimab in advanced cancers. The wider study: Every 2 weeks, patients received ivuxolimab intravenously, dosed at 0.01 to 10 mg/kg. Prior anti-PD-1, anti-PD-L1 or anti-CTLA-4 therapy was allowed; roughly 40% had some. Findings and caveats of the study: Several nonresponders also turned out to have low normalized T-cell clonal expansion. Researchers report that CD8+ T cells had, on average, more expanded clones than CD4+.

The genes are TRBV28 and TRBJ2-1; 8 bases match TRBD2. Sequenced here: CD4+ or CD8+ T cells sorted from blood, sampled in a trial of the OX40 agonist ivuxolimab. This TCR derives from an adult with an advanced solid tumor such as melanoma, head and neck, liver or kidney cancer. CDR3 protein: CARSLGAGAGVYNEQFF. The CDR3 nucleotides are TGTGCCCGCAGTTTGGGGGCGGGAGCGGGGGTTTACAATGAGCAGTTCTTC.